The clone carrying this T cell receptor beta chain was found a few times. Its antigen remains unknown. Every single patient, without exception, relapsed after autologous stem cell transplantation, and brentuximab vedotin exposure varied. Libraries were prepared by immunoSEQ multiplex PCR; TCRdb keeps only in-frame clonotypes and omits some of them. The data show 90,000 to 130,000 clones, 80% to 90% seen once. The V end was cut by 3 bases, the J end by 0 bases, with 15 bases between. The CDR3 is 16 amino acids. Germline values: CDR1 SGHNT, CDR2 YYREEE (reference sequence). The data were taken from a study of PD-1 blockade in classical Hodgkin lymphoma. The study, taken as a whole, reports: Lower baseline TCR diversity was reported for newly diagnosed patients than for healthy donors.

The specimen comprised peripheral blood mononuclear cells (PBMCs), sampled before the second cycle of nivolumab. The rearrangement links TRBV5-4 to TRBJ1-1, with D uncertain. This receptor was identified in a human donor with classical Hodgkin lymphoma. CDR3 DNA: TGTGCCAGCAGCTGGAGTCCAGGAGGACTGAACACTGAAGCTTTCTTT. This translates into CASSWSPGGLNTEAFF.